The source of this TCR beta chain is a study of T cell repertoires in cytomegalovirus infection (dated by TCRdb to about 2019). At the level of the whole study: The peptide stimulations were aimed at well-studied HLA-B-restricted epitopes as well as recently identified HLA-C-restricted CMV epitopes, whose presentation resists viral immunomodulation. Donor HLA type was relevant to the analysis, because carriage of CMV infection together with the matching HLA type was indicated by public TCR beta signatures.

Sequencing relied on an Illumina HiSeq 1500. TCRdb took the public reads, trimmed them with fastp at Q25, ran MiXCR for clone calling and kept in-frame beta chains. Duplicate CDR3 protein sequences are folded into a single record with the most common DNA and genes. Present in this sample are approximately 83,000 distinct CDR3 sequences, 20% to 30% of which were seen just once. In total, the top ten clones hold approximately 53% of the sample. This clonotype was observed many times. The target of this receptor is not known. It has no much larger one-base neighbor in the sample; base qualities were not kept. Sample treatment or condition, as interpreted from the label and publication: in vitro stimulation with specific CMV peptide epitopes to enrich CMV-specific T cells. Broader findings and caveats from the paper: The ex vivo response was dominated by HLA-C-restricted CMV-specific TCR beta clonotypes, and the single most frequent clonotype in two of eight donors was supplied by these HLA-C-restricted clonotypes. Carriers of CMV infection plus the relevant HLA type were discriminated by the cumulative frequency of public TCR beta family members in the study cohort and in an independent roughly 340-donor cohort.

Taken from cysteine to phenylalanine, the CDR3 has 12 residues. The only DNA kept is the CDR3, 36 bases in frame from the first base. V is shortened by 8 bases, J by 5 bases, and the region joining them spans 12 bases. The germline V gene encodes CDR1 SEHNR and CDR2 FQNEAQ (reference sequence). Recombination joined TRBV7-9 with TRBJ2-5, with TRBD2 perhaps the D gene, on 6 matching bases. The source was CD8+ T cells from cultured PBMCs, collected from culture after CMV antigen stimulation. The sequence came from a human donor in good health (CMV status not recorded). Some clones in this sample may be carry-over from other donors' samples. The nucleotide sequence reads as follows: TGTGCCAGCGCCCGCGGAGGGGAGACCCAGTACTTC. It encodes CASARGGETQYF.